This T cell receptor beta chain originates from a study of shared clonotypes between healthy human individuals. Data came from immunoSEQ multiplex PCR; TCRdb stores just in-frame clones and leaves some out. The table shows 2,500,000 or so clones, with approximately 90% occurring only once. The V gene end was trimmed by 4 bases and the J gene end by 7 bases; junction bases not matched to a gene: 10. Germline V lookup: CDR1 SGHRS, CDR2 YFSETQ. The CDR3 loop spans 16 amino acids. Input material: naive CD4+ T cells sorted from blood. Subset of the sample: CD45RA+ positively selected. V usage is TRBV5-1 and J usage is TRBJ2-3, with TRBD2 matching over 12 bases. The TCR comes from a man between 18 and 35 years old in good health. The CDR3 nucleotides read TGCGCCAGCAGCGGCCTACCGGGACTAGCGGGTTATACGCAGTATTTT. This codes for CASSGLPGLAGYTQYF.